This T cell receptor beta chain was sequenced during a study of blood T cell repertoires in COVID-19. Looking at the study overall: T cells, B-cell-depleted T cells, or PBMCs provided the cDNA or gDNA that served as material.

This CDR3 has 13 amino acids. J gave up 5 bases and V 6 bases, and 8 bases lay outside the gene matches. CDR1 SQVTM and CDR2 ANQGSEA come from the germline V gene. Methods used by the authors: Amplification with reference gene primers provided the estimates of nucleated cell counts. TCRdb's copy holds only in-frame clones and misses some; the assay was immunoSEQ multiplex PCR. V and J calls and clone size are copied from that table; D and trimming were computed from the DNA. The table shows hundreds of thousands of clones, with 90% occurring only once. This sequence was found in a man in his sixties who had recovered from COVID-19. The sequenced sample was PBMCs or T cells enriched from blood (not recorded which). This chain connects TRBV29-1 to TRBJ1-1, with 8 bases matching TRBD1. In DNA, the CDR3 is TGCAGCGTCATGACAGGGGTCGCAACTGAAGCTTTCTTT. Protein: CSVMTGVATEAFF.